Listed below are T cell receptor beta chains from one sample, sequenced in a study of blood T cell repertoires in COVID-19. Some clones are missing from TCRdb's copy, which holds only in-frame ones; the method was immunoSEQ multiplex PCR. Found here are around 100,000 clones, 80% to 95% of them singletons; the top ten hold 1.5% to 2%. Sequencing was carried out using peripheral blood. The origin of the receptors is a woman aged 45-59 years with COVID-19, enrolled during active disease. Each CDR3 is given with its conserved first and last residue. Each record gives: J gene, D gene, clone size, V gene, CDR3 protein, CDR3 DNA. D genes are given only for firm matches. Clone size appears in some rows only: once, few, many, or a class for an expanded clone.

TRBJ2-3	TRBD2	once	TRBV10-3	CAMKAGRGVPDTQYF	TGTGCCATGAAGGCGGGACGGGGGGTGCCAGATACGCAGTATTTT
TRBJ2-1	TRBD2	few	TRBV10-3	CAISEPASGGRQFF	TGTGCCATCAGTGAGCCTGCTAGCGGGGGGAGACAGTTCTTC
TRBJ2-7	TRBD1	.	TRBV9	CASSARDRVGSYEQYF	TGTGCCAGCAGCGCCCGGGACAGGGTAGGTTCCTACGAGCAGTACTTC
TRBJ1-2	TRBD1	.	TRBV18	CASSRQGSQVYGYTF	TGTGCCAGCTCACGACAGGGGTCCCAAGTCTATGGCTACACCTTC
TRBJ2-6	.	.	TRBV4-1	CASSHLGTNRAGANVLTF	TGCGCCAGCAGCCATCTCGGAACGAACAGAGCTGGGGCCAACGTCCTGACTTTC
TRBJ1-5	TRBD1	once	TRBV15	CATSRGGQNQPQHF	TGTGCCACCAGCAGGGGGGGACAGAATCAGCCCCAGCATTTT
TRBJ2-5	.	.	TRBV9	CASSVRPLREWRQETQYF	TGTGCCAGCAGCGTACGACCCCTCCGAGAGTGGCGGCAAGAGACCCAGTACTTC
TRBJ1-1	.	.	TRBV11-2	CASSLRGGLGFDTEAFF	TGTGCCAGCAGCTTACGCGGGGGTCTCGGTTTCGACACTGAAGCTTTCTTT
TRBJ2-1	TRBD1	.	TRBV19	CASSFTDRGPYNEQFF	TGTGCCAGTAGTTTCACGGACAGGGGTCCCTACAATGAGCAGTTCTTC
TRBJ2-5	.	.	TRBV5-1	CASKRVGGTQYF	TGCGCCAGCAAAAGGGTAGGGGGGACCCAGTACTTC
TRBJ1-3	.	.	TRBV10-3	CAISEADTIYF	TGTGCCATCAGTGAGGCGGACACCATATATTTT
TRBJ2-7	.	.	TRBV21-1	CASSAPQGTGGSDEQYF	TGTGCCAGCAGCGCACCACAGGGGACAGGGGGCTCAGACGAGCAGTACTTC
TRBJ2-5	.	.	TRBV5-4	CASSRGSQETQYF	TGTGCCAGCAGTCGGGGGTCCCAAGAGACCCAGTACTTC
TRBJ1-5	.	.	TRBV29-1	CSVGAGAGDQPQHF	TGCAGCGTTGGAGCAGGGGCGGGAGACCAGCCCCAGCATTTT
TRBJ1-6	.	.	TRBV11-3	CASSLVAISYNSPLHF	TGTGCCAGCAGCTTAGTAGCTATCTCCTATAATTCACCCCTCCACTTT
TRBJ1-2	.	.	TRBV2	CASIKGTKLNGYTF	TGTGCCAGCATTAAGGGGACAAAGCTTAATGGCTACACCTTC
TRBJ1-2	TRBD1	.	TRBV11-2	CASSSHRGGYTF	TGTGCCAGCAGCTCCCACAGGGGAGGCTACACCTTC
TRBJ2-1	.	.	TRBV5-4	CASSFYSYNEQFF	TGTGCCAGCAGCTTTTACTCATACAATGAGCAGTTCTTC
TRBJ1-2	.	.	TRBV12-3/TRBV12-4	CASSLTGGYTF	TGTGCCAGCAGTCTTACTGGTGGCTACACCTTC
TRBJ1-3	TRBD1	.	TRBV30	CAWSPDRGQNTIYF	TGTGCCTGGAGCCCCGACAGGGGACAGAACACCATATATTTT
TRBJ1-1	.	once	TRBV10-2	CASSVQQGNGAFF	TGCGCCAGCAGTGTACAGCAGGGTAATGGAGCTTTCTTT
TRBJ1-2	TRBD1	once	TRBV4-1	CASSQPGQQTRFLYGYTF	TGCGCCAGCAGCCAACCGGGACAGCAAACCCGATTCTTGTATGGCTACACCTTC
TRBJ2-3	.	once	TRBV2	CASSITSTDTQYF	TGTGCCAGCAGCATCACTAGCACAGATACGCAGTATTTT
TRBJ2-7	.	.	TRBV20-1	CSAKEVGEQYF	TGCAGTGCCAAGGAGGTGGGCGAGCAGTACTTC
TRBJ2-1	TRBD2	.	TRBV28	CASSFPGTSGREQFF	TGTGCCAGCAGTTTCCCCGGGACTAGCGGGAGAGAGCAGTTCTTC
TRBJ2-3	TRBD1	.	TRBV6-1	CASSPNRGPDTQYF	TGTGCCAGCAGTCCGAACAGGGGCCCAGATACGCAGTATTTT
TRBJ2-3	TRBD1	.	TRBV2	CASSDRGQWGTDTQYF	TGTGCCAGCAGTGACAGGGGACAGTGGGGCACGGATACGCAGTATTTT
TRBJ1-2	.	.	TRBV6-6	CASSYHQGNVGYTF	TGTGCCAGCAGTTACCATCAGGGTAACGTGGGCTACACCTTC
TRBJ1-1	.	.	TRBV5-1	CASSLAGALNTEAFF	TGCGCCAGCAGCTTGGCAGGGGCCCTGAACACTGAAGCTTTCTTT
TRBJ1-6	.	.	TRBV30	CAWSDRGNNSPLHF	TGTGCCTGGAGCGACCGGGGGAATAATTCACCCCTCCACTTT
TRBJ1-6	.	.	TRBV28	CASSLRAWQGGGSPLHF	TGTGCCAGCAGTTTACGGGCCTGGCAGGGAGGAGGTTCACCCCTCCACTTT
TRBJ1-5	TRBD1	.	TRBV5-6	CASSLETGNSNQPQHF	TGTGCCAGCAGCTTGGAGACAGGGAATAGCAATCAGCCCCAGCATTTT
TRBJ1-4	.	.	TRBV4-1	CASSPPWQGNEKLFF	TGCGCCAGCAGCCCCCCGTGGCAGGGTAATGAAAAACTGTTTTTT
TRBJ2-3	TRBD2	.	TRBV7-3	CASSLKRLAGNTDTQYF	TGTGCCAGCAGCTTAAAGAGGCTAGCGGGTAACACAGATACGCAGTATTTT
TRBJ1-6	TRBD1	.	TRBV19	CASKGPGDRGSPLHF	TGTGCCAGTAAGGGCCCTGGGGACAGGGGTTCACCCCTCCACTTT
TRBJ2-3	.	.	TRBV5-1	CASSLGQRDTQYF	TGCGCCAGCAGCCTTGGACAGAGAGATACGCAGTATTTT